Sequencing of this TCR beta chain was carried out in a study of shared clonotypes between healthy human individuals. As for the study in general: Each donor contributed plates that comprised three CD4 naive, three CD4 memory, two CD8 naive and one CD8 memory.

The naive CD8 fraction comprised CD45RO-negative cells positively selected for CCR7 and excluded terminally differentiated effector memory CD45RA+ cells. The method was immunoSEQ multiplex PCR; TCRdb's version includes in-frame clones alone and lacks a portion of them. This sample carries around 1,900,000 clones, 80% to 95% of them seen once, and the ten largest clones take more than 1.5%. The CDR3 totals 16 residues. CDR1 is SGHVS, CDR2 FNYEAQ, per germline. Trimming cost V 8 bases and J 5 bases; bases outside gene matches: 9. V gene TRBV7-6 combines with J gene TRBJ2-1; TRBD2 matches 13 bases. The clonotype originates from a man between 18 and 29 years old in good health. Some clones in this sample may be carry-over from other donors' samples. Sequenced material: naive CD8+ T cells from PBMCs. CDR3 sequence: CASGPRTSGRDNEQFF. The CDR3 DNA reads as TGTGCCAGCGGCCCAAGGACTAGCGGGAGAGACAATGAGCAGTTCTTC.